The source of this T cell receptor beta chain is a study of Graves' ophthalmopathy and Graves' hyperthyroidism. Broader study findings: A majority of expanded thyroid clonotypes exceeding 0.001 frequency were likewise present in blood.

The CDR3 totals 13 residues. Trimming stripped 8 bases from V and 0 bases from J, with 10 bases between. Germline-derived CDR1 and CDR2 are SNHLY and FYNNEI. As the template, RNA transcripts were used to amplify TCR beta CDR3 regions. Second-round multiplex PCR followed a first-round RT-PCR using HTBI primers. TCRdb independently ran MiXCR on the multiplex PCR reads; one entry per CDR3 protein. In the table there are some 250,000 distinct CDR3 sequences, about 47% of which are singletons. Exclusion applied to patients with other autoimmune diseases, uncontrolled infections, pregnancy or lactation. Establishment of the diagnosis relied upon clinical symptoms, serum thyroxine, TRAb, thyroid ultrasound and orbital computed tomography. Note on this clonotype: Its antigen remains unidentified.

The specimen was peripheral blood. The TCR was taken from an adult man with Graves' ophthalmopathy. This chain uses TRBV2 with TRBJ1-1; D is unclear. The CDR3, as DNA: TGTGCCAGCCGCTCCCGGTTGAACACTGAAGCTTTCTTT. It specifies CASRSRLNTEAFF.